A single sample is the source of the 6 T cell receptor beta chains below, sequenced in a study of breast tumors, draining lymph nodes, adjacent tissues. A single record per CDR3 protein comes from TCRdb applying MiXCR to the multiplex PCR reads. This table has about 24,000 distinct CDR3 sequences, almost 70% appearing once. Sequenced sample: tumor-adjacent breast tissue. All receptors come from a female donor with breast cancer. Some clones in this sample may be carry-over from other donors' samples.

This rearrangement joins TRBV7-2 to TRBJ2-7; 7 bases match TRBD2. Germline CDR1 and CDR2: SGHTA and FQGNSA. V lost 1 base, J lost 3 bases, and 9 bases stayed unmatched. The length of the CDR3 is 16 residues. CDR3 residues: CASSLGLALTDYEQYF. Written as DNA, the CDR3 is TGTGCCAGCAGCTTAGGACTAGCTTTAACCGACTACGAGCAGTACTTC.

The DNA for the CDR3 is TGTGCCAGTCGGGACAGGCGCCAAATCTCTGGGGCCAACGTCCTGACTTTC. Its translation: CASRDRRQISGANVLTF. J is TRBJ2-6 and V is TRBV19, with TRBD1 identical over 8 bases. The germline V gene has CDR1 LNHDA and CDR2 SQIVND (reference sequence). The CDR3 is 17 residues long. V dropped 8 bases and J dropped 0; count of bases not matched to a gene: 9.

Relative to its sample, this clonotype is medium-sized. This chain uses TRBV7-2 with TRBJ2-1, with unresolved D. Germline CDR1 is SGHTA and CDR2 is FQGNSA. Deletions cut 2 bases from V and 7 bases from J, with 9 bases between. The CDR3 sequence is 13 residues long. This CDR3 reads CASSLQFLNEQFF. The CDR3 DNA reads TGTGCCAGCAGCTTACAGTTTTTGAATGAGCAGTTCTTC.

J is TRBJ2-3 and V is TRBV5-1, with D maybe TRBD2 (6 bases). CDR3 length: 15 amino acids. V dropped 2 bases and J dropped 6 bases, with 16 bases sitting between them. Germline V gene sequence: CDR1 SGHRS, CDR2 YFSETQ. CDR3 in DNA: TGCGCCAGCAGCTTCTCGGGAGTCGGGGCTGATACGCAGTATTTT. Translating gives CASSFSGVGADTQYF. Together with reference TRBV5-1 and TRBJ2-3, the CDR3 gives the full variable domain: KAGVTQTPRYLIKTRGQQVTLSCSPISGHRSVSWYQQTPGQGLQFLFEYFSETQRNKGNFPGRFSGRQFSNSRSEMNVSTLELGDSALYLCASSFSGVGADTQYFGPGTRLTVL.

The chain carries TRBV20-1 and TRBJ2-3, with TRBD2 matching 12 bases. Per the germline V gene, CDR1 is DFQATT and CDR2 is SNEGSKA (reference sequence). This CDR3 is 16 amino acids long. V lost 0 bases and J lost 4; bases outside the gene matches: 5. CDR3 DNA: TGCAGTGCTAGAGACCAGACTAGCGGGAGCGCAGATACGCAGTATTTT. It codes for CSARDQTSGSADTQYF.

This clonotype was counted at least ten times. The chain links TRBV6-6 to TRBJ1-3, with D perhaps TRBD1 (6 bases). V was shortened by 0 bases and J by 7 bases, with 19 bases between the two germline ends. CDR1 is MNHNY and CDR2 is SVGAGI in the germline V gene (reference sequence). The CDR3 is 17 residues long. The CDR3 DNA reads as TGTGCCAGCAGTTACTCGAAGTTAGTGATTAGGGGGAACACCATATATTTT. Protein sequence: CASSYSKLVIRGNTIYF.